These 21 T cell receptor beta chains were all obtained from the same sample, sequenced in a study of blood T cells in healthy people across ages. For the second PCR, which ran for roughly 6 to 12 cycles, a sample-barcoded 5' primer and a J-beta primer mix were used. TCRdb re-analysed the 5' RACE reads in MiXCR, keeping a single row per CDR3 protein. Found here are 850,000 to 1,000,000 distinct CDR3 sequences, roughly 43% of them singletons; the top ten hold over 10%. The sequenced material came from blood. These receptors were taken from a young man in good health.

This clonotype was found a few times. The chain is built from TRBV4-3 and TRBJ2-1; D call uncertain. Trimming removed 1 base from V and 5 bases from J, with 6 bases in between. The CDR3 runs 13 residues. CDR1 and CDR2 from the germline V gene are LGHNA and YSLEER. CDR3 amino acids: CASSQVDHNEQFF. The CDR3 DNA sequence: TGCGCCAGCAGCCAAGTGGACCACAATGAGCAGTTCTTC.

V and J are TRBV21-1 and TRBJ2-3; no DNA check was done on the table's D call, TRBD2. TRBV21-1 is a pseudogene locus. This CDR3 has 18 residues. CDR3 sequence reads: CASSNGVASGGSTDTQYF. The CDR3 nucleotides are TGTGCCAGCAGCAATGGGGTGGCTAGCGGGGGGTCCACAGATACGCAGTATTTT.

This clonotype was seen only once. This chain links TRBV6-5 with TRBJ2-1; TRBD1 agrees at 7 bases. The ends lost 8 bases at V and 2 bases at J; junction bases unmatched: 6. The CDR3 length is 14 residues. CDR1 and CDR2 from the germline V gene are MNHEY and SVGAGI. In nucleotides, the CDR3 is TGTGCCAGCGCGTCAGGGGGTACCTACAATGAGCAGTTCTTC. Protein: CASASGGTYNEQFF.

Points on this clonotype: This may come from a read error, since a much larger clone is one base off. V gene TRBV18 combines with J gene TRBJ1-2, with a tentative D call TRBD1 (6 bases). Between the trimmed V and J ends, which lost 3 bases and 7 bases, there was a span of 12 bases. This CDR3 contains 13 residues. Germline V gene sequence: CDR1 KGHSH, CDR2 LQKENI. CDR3: CASSPRTASGYTF. The CDR3 nucleotides are TGTGCCAGCTCACCTCGGACAGCGAGTGGCTACACCTTC. Using reference TRBV18 and TRBJ1-2 for the parts outside the CDR3, the full variable domain is NAGVMQNPRHLVRRRGQEARLRCSPMKGHSHVYWYRQLPEEGLKFMVYLQKENIIDESGMPKERFSAEFPKEGPSILRIQQVVRGDSAAYFCASSPRTASGYTFGSGTRLTVV.

The table lists this clonotype with a few counts. The CDR3 sequence: CASSLGQGAIQETQYF. The CDR3 coding sequence is TGTGCCAGCAGCCTAGGACAGGGTGCGATCCAAGAGACCCAGTACTTC. The chain employs TRBV12-3 or TRBV12-4 and TRBJ2-5; 8 nucleotides align to TRBD1. The CDR3 totals 16 residues. J was trimmed by 1 base and V by 6 bases; bases with no gene match: 10.

This clonotype is a singleton in its sample. The V and J genes are TRBV15 and TRBJ1-1; a possible D gene is TRBD1 (5 bases). The germline CDR1 and CDR2 sequences are LNHNV and YYDKDF (reference sequence). Trimming removed 1 base at V and 1 base at J, with 7 bases between. The CDR3 totals 14 residues. The CDR3 sequence: CATSRGGQNTEAFF. The CDR3 coding sequence is TGTGCCACCAGCAGAGGCGGACAGAACACTGAAGCTTTCTTT.

CDR3 loop: CASRETGKSYEQYF. In DNA form, the CDR3 reads TGTGCCAGCCGGGAGACAGGGAAATCCTATGAGCAGTACTTC. The J gene is TRBJ2-4, the V gene TRBV27; D might be TRBD1 (7 bases). Germline-derived CDR1 and CDR2 are MNHEY and SMNVEV (reference sequence). The CDR3 covers 14 residues. The V gene lost 8 bases and the J gene lost 13 bases, with 24 bases spanning the gap.

This clonotype has just a few counts. The chain links TRBV4-1 to TRBJ1-6; D might be TRBD1 (6 bases). Germline loops: CDR1 MGHRA, CDR2 YSYEKL. Trimming removed 6 bases from V and 5 bases from J, with 14 bases in between. The CDR3 totals 15 residues. The CDR3: CASSRGSSDNSPLHF. The CDR3 DNA reads TGCGCCAGCAGTAGGGGGAGCTCAGATAATTCACCCCTCCACTTT.

The chain combines TRBV10-3 with TRBJ2-5, with D possibly being TRBD2 (7 bases). The germline gives CDR1 ENHRY, CDR2 SYGVKD. CDR3 size: 15 residues. Trimming cost V 6 bases and J 4 bases, with 18 bases left between them. The CDR3 DNA sequence: TGTGCCATCAGCCTAGGGGGGGGCGTGTCAGAGACCCAGTACTTC. This codes for CAISLGGGVSETQYF.

This clonotype was found a few times. The CDR3 region is CASSAGTGRNTGELFF. The DNA of the CDR3 is TGTGCCAGCAGTGCCGGGACAGGGCGAAACACCGGGGAGCTGTTTTTT. The chain employs TRBV6-1 and TRBJ2-2; 9 nucleotides agree with TRBD1. Per germline, CDR1 MNHNS and CDR2 SASEGT. The CDR3 sequence is 16 residues long. The trim removed 4 bases at V and 2 bases at J, leaving 5 bases unmatched.

This chain joins TRBV20-1 and TRBJ1-4; D is undetermined. Trimming took 3 bases from V and 7 from J, leaving 6 bases between them. Germline lookup yields CDR1 DFQATT and CDR2 SNEGSKA (reference sequence). The CDR3 contains 11 residues. CDR3: CSARYREKLFF. The CDR3, as DNA: TGCAGTGCTAGGTACCGTGAAAAACTGTTTTTT.

The chain is built from TRBV6-5 and TRBJ2-5; 10 bases line up with TRBD1. V shed 6 bases and J 11 bases; nucleotides not matched to a gene: 15. CDR3 length: 15 residues. The germline V gene encodes CDR1 MNHEY and CDR2 SVGAGI. The CDR3 DNA is TGTGCCAGCAGGGACGGACAGGGGGGCTACAATGAGCAGTACTTC. Protein sequence: CASRDGQGGYNEQYF.

The chain carries TRBV10-3 and TRBJ2-3; 7 bases align to TRBD2. Germline CDR1 and CDR2: ENHRY and SYGVKD. The CDR3 runs 14 residues. J was trimmed by 0 bases and V by 11 bases; bases with no gene match: 8. The DNA for the CDR3 is TGTGCCGCCCAAGCGGGGATGAGCACAGATACGCAGTATTTT. Translating it yields CAAQAGMSTDTQYF.

This chain uses TRBV27 with TRBJ2-3, with 7 bases lining up with TRBD2. V was clipped by 2 bases and J by 3 bases; unmatched bases: 2. The CDR3 sequence is 14 residues long. Germline V gene data show CDR1 as MNHEY and CDR2 as SMNVEV (reference sequence). The CDR3 DNA follows: TGTGCCAGCAGTTTACGGCGGGGGACAGATACGCAGTATTTT. This gives the protein CASSLRRGTDTQYF.

The chain employs TRBV29-1 and TRBJ2-3; 7 bases are a match to TRBD2. The CDR3 sequence is 14 residues long. The V segment lost 6 bases and the J segment 6 bases; nucleotides outside the gene matches: 12. The germline CDR1 and CDR2 sequences are SQVTM and ANQGSEA. The CDR3 sequence: CSVNGRAGSDTQYF. The CDR3 DNA is TGCAGCGTCAACGGACGAGCGGGGTCGGATACGCAGTATTTT.

The table lists this clonotype with a few counts. The V gene is TRBV2, the J gene TRBJ2-3, with D possibly TRBD2 on 5 matching bases. Germline V gene data show CDR1 as SNHLY and CDR2 as FYNNEI. V was shortened by 6 bases and J by 6 bases, with 7 bases between the two germline ends. This CDR3 has 11 amino acids. The chain's CDR3 is CASRTGDTQYF. The CDR3 DNA sequence: TGTGCCAGCAGGACGGGGGATACGCAGTATTTT.

Turning to this clonotype: A much larger clone is a single base away; this may be a read error. The chain is built from TRBV27 and TRBJ2-5; 13 bases fit TRBD2. This CDR3 is built from 16 residues. CDR1 is MNHEY and CDR2 is SMNVEV in the germline V gene (reference sequence). In DNA form, the CDR3 reads TGTGCCAGCAGTTCCTTGACTAGCGGGGGGCTGCAGACCCGGTACTTC. Translated: CASSSLTSGGLQTRYF.

The rearrangement links TRBV20-1 to TRBJ2-3, with 7 bases fitting TRBD2. Germline CDR1 is DFQATT and CDR2 is SNEGSKA (reference sequence). There are 15 residues in the CDR3. V lost 5 bases, J lost 3 bases, and 11 bases stayed unmatched. The CDR3 loop is CSAGMGGSGTDTQYF. The CDR3 DNA reads as TGCAGTGCTGGAATGGGGGGGAGCGGGACAGATACGCAGTATTTT.

In its sample, this clonotype was seen a few times. V is TRBV7-9 and J is TRBJ1-5; D unresolved. Germline V CDR1 and CDR2: SEHNR, FQNEAQ (reference sequence). Trimming removed 0 bases at V and 6 bases at J, with 9 bases between. CDR3 length: 14 amino acids. The CDR3 nucleotides read TGTGCCAGCAGCTTAGCCCAGACCTTTCAGCCCCAGCATTTT. Amino acids: CASSLAQTFQPQHF.

Only a few counts were recorded for this clonotype. The gene calls are TRBV3-1 and TRBJ2-1; possibly TRBD2 for D (7 bases). CDR1 is LGHDT and CDR2 is YNNKEL in the germline V gene (reference sequence). V lost 0 bases to trimming and J lost 2 bases, with 14 bases between them. The CDR3 has 17 residues. CDR3 DNA: TGTGCCAGCAGCCAAGAAGGGGGGGGGGCCGCCTACAATGAGCAGTTCTTC. This translates into CASSQEGGGAAYNEQFF.

This clonotype was detected a few times. The chain couples TRBV7-9 to TRBJ2-1; no clear D gene. The ends were cut back, 2 bases at V and 9 bases at J, with 14 bases in the middle. The CDR3 is made up of 14 amino acids. Germline V CDR1 and CDR2: SEHNR, FQNEAQ (reference sequence). CDR3 sequence: CASSLIQEIGEQFF. CDR3 DNA sequence: TGTGCCAGCAGCTTAATCCAGGAGATCGGTGAGCAGTTCTTC.